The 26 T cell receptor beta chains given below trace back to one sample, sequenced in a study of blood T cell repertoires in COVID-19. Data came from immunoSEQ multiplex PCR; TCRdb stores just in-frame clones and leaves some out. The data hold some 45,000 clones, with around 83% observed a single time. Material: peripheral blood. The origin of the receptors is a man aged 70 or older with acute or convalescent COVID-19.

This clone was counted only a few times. DNA of the CDR3: TGTGCCAGCAGTTTACGGACAGGGGATAATTCACCCCTCCACTTT. It translates to CASSLRTGDNSPLHF. The rearrangement links TRBV27 to TRBJ1-6; 9 nucleotides match TRBD1. V was pared by 2 bases and J by 5 bases, with 1 base of the junction left unmatched. CDR1 MNHEY and CDR2 SMNVEV come from the germline V gene (reference sequence). The CDR3 consists of 15 residues.

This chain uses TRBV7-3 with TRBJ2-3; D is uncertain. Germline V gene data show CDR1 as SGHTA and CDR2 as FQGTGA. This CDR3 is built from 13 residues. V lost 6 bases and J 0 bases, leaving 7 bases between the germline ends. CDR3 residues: CASSSTSTDTQYF. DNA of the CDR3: TGTGCCAGCAGTTCTACTAGCACAGATACGCAGTATTTT.

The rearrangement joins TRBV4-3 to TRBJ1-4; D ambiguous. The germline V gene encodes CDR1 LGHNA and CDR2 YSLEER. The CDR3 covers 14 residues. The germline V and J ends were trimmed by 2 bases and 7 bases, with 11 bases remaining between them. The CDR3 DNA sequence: TGCGCCAGCAGCCAAAACGGTCCCGGTGAAAAACTGTTTTTT. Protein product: CASSQNGPGEKLFF.

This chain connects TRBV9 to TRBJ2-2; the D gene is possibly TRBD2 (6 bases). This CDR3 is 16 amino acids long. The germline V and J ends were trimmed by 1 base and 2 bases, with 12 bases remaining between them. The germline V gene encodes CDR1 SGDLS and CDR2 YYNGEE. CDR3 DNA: TGTGCCAGCAGCGTAAAAGCACTAGCTAACACCGGGGAGCTGTTTTTT. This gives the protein CASSVKALANTGELFF.

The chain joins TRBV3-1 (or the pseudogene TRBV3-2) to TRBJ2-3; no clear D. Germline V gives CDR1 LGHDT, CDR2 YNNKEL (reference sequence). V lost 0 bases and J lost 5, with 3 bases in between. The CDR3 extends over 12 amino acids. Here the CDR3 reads CASSQDRDTQYF. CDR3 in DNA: TGTGCCAGCAGCCAAGATAGAGATACGCAGTATTTT.

The CDR3 sequence: CASSPPFVCKNIQYF. The CDR3 DNA is TGTGCCAGCAGCCCCCCCTTTGTGTGCAAAAACATTCAGTACTTC. The chain is built from TRBV3-1 (or the pseudogene TRBV3-2) and TRBJ2-4; D remains ambiguous. The germline V and J ends were trimmed by 4 bases and 3 bases, with 13 bases remaining between them. Germline-derived CDR1 and CDR2 are LGHDT and YNNKEL (reference sequence). The CDR3 sequence is 15 residues long.

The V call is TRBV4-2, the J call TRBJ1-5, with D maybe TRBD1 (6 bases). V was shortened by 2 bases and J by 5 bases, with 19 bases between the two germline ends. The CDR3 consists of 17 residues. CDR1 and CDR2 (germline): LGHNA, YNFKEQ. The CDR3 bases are TGTGCCAGCAGCCAATCTCTTCAGGGGACGCTTCATCAGCCCCAGCATTTT. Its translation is CASSQSLQGTLHQPQHF.

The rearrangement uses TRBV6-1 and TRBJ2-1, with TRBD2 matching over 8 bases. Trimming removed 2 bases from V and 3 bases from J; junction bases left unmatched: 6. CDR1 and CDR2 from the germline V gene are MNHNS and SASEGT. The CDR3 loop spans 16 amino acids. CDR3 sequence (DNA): TGTGCCAGCAGTGAAAGGTCTAGCGGGCTCTACAATGAGCAGTTCTTC. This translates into CASSERSSGLYNEQFF.

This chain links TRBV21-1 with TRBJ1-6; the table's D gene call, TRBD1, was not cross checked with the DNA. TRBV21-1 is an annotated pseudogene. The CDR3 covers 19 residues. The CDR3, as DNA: TGTGCCAGCACCTTGGGACAGGGGCTCCCAAGCTCCTATAATTCACCCCTCCACTTT. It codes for CASTLGQGLPSSYNSPLHF.

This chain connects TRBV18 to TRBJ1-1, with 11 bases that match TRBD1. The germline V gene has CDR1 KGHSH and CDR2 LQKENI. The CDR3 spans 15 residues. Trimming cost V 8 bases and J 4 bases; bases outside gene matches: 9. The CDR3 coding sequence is TGTGCCAGCATAGGACAGGGGGCGAGAGGCACTGAAGCTTTCTTT. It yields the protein CASIGQGARGTEAFF.

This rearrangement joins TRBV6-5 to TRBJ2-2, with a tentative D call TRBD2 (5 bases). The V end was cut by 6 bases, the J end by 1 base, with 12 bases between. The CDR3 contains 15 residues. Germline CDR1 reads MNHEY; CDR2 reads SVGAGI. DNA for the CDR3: TGTGCCAGCAGCCCGGGGTCTTTGAACACCGGGGAGCTGTTTTTT. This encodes CASSPGSLNTGELFF.

Written as DNA, the CDR3 is TGTGCCAGCAGCCAAGCCCAGGAGGGCCAGCCCCAGCATTTT. Its translation: CASSQAQEGQPQHF. The V gene is TRBV3-1 (or the pseudogene TRBV3-2), the J gene TRBJ1-5; D call uncertain. The CDR3 spans 14 residues. Germline lookup yields CDR1 LGHDT and CDR2 YNNKEL (reference sequence). Trimming removed 1 base from V and 7 bases from J, with 11 bases in between.

For the CDR3, the DNA is TGTGCCAGCAGCTTGGGAACAGGTGAAGAGACCCAGTACTTC. The encoded protein is CASSLGTGEETQYF. The rearrangement links TRBV5-4 to TRBJ2-5; perhaps TRBD1 as D (5 bases). Germline CDR1 is SGHNT and CDR2 is YYREEE (reference sequence). Trimming cost V 0 bases and J 3 bases, with 9 bases left between them. The CDR3 is 14 residues long.

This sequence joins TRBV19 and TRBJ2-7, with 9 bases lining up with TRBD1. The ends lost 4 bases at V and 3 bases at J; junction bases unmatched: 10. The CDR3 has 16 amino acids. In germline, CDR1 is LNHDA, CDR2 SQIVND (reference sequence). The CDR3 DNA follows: TGTGCCAGTAGTAGGACAGGGGCCCCCACCCTCTACGAGCAGTACTTC. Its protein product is CASSRTGAPTLYEQYF.

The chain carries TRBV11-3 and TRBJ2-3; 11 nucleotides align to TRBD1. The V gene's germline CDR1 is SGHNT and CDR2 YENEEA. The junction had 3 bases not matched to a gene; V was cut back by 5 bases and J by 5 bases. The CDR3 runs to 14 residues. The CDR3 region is CASSVGQGGDTQYF. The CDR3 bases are TGTGCCAGCAGCGTGGGACAGGGGGGAGATACGCAGTATTTT.

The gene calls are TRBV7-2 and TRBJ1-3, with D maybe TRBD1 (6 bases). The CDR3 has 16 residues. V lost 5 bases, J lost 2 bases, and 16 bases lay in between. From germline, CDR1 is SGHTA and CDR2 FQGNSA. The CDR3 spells CASSLTGSGPGNTIYF. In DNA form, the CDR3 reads TGTGCCAGCAGCCTAACAGGGAGCGGTCCTGGAAACACCATATATTTT.

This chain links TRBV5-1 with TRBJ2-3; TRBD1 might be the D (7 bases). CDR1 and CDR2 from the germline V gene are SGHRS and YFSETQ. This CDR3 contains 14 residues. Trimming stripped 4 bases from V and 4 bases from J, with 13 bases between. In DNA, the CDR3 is TGCGCCAGCAGCCAGGGGGGCGCCTCAGATACGCAGTATTTT. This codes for CASSQGGASDTQYF.

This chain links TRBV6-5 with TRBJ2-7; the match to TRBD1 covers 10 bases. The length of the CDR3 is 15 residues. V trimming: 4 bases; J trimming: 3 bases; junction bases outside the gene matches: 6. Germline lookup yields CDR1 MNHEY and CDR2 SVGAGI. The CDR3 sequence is CASSSPGQGYYEQYF. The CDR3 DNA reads TGTGCCAGCAGTTCTCCGGGACAGGGGTACTACGAGCAGTACTTC.

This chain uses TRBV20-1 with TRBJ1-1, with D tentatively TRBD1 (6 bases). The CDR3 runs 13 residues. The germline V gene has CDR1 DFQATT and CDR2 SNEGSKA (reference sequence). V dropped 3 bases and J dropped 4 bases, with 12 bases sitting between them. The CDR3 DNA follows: TGCAGTGCTAGTAACACAGGGTCCACTGAAGCTTTCTTT. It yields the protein CSASNTGSTEAFF.

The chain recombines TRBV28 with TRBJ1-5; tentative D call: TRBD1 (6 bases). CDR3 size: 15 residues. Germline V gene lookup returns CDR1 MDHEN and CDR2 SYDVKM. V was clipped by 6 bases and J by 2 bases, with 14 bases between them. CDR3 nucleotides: TGTGCCAGCAGACTGGACAGAAAGCGCAATCAGCCCCAGCATTTT. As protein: CASRLDRKRNQPQHF.

The CDR3 DNA reads as TGTGCCTCCCACCCCCTAGCGGGGGGGCCGCGGGAGCTGTTTTTT. Translated: CASHPLAGGPRELFF. V is TRBV30 and J is TRBJ2-2; 12 bases match TRBD2. Germline values: CDR1 GTSNPN, CDR2 SVGIG (reference sequence). Trimming at V came to 7 bases and at J to 9 bases, leaving 12 bases not matched to a gene. The CDR3 is made up of 15 amino acids.

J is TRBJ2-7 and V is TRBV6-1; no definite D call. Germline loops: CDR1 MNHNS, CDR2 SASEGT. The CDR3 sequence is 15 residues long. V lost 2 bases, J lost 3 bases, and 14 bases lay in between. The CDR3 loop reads CASSENPGHLYEQYF. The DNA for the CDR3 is TGTGCCAGCAGTGAAAACCCCGGTCATCTCTACGAGCAGTACTTC.

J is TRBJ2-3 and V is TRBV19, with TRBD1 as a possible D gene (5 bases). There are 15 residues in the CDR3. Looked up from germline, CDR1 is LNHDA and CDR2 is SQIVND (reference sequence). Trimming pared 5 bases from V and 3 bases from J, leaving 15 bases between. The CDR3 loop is CASSASTVETDTQYF. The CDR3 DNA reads TGTGCCAGTAGTGCATCGACAGTGGAGACAGATACGCAGTATTTT. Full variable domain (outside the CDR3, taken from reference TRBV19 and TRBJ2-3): DGGITQSPKYLFRKEGQNVTLSCEQNLNHDAMYWYRQDPGQGLRLIYYSQIVNDFQKGDIAEGYSVSREKKESFPLTVTSAQKNPTAFYLCASSASTVETDTQYFGPGTRLTVL.

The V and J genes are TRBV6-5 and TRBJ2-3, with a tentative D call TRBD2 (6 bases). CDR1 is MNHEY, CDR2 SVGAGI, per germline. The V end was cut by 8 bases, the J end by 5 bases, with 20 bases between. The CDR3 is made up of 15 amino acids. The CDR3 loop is CASLEVRGALDTQYF. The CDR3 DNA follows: TGTGCCAGCCTGGAAGTGCGGGGAGCGCTAGATACGCAGTATTTT.

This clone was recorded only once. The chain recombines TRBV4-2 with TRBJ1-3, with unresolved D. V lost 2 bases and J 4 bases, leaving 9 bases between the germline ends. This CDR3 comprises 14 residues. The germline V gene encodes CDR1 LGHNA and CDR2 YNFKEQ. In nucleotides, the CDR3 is TGTGCCAGCAGCCAACCGGGAGACGGAAACACCATATATTTT. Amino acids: CASSQPGDGNTIYF.

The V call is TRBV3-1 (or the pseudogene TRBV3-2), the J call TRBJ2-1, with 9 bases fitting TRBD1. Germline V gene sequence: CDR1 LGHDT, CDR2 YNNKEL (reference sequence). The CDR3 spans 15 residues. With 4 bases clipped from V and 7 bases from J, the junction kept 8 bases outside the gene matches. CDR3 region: CASSLGTGKGNEQFF. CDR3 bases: TGTGCCAGCAGCCTTGGGACAGGGAAAGGGAATGAGCAGTTCTTC.